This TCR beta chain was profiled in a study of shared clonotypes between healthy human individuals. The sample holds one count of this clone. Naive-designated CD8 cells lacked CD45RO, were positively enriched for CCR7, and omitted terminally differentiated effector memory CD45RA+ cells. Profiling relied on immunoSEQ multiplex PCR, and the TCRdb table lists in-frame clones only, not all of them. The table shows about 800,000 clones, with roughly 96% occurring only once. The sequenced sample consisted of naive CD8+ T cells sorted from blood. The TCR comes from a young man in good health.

The CDR3: CASSLTVRGRGNEKLFF. In nucleotides, the CDR3 is TGTGCCAGCAGCTTAACCGTCAGGGGTAGGGGTAATGAAAAACTGTTTTTT. The gene calls are TRBV7-2 and TRBJ1-4, with D maybe TRBD1 (6 bases). V was pared by 2 bases and J by 4 bases, with 17 bases between. This CDR3 region has 17 residues. Germline V gene lookup returns CDR1 SGHTA and CDR2 FQGNSA.